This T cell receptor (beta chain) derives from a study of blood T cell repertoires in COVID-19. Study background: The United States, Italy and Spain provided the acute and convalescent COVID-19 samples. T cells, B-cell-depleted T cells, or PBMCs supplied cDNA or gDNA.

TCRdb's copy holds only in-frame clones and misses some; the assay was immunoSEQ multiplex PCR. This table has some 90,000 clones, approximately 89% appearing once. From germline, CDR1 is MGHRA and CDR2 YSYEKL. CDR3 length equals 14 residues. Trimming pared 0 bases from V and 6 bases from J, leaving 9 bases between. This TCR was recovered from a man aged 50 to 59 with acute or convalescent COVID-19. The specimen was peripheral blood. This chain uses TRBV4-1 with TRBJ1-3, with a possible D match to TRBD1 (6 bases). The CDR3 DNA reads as TGCGCCAGCAGCCAAGAGGGACATCCAAACACCATATATTTT. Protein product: CASSQEGHPNTIYF.